This entry describes one TCR beta chain. Its antigen target is currently unknown. Per-base quality was not reported, and no clone a single base away is much larger than it. Unmatched junction bases come to 9, with V trimmed by 9 bases and J by 6 bases. Per the germline V gene, KGHDR is the CDR1 and SFDVKD is the CDR2. Including cysteine and phenylalanine, the CDR3 has 13 amino acids. Only the CDR3 part of the read is kept: 39 bases, read in frame from the first base. PBMCs were isolated by Ficoll-Paque density gradient centrifugation. The data originate from a study of T-cell memory formation after mild COVID-19 (dated by TCRdb to the early 2020s). The study in broad terms: TCR sequence clusters from the two donors were found to be largely donor specific. T-cell clones expanding and contracting after mild COVID-19 in two donors were tracked by longitudinal TCRalpha and TCRbeta repertoire sequencing. Two young, previously healthy adult volunteers made up the cohort, one male and one female. General conclusions and limits of the study: The study covered only two mild cases, and larger cohorts including severe cases with pre-infection samples were considered necessary. From day 15 to 85, contracting clones showed balanced CD4/CD8 phenotypes, whereas a second wave of clones that expanded from day 15 to 37 leaned towards CD4+. Some responding clones were detected in pre-infection memory, suggesting pre-existing cross-reactive memory T cells joined the SARS-CoV-2 response. Contracting CD4+ clones turned up mainly in the CM and EM memory subsets, whereas EMRA was where CD8+ clones were enriched. SARS-CoV-2 specificity was not confirmed for the second-wave clones peaking on day 37.

Instrument used: Illumina NovaSeq 6000. TCRalpha and TCRbeta cDNA libraries were constructed by 5'RACE with constant-segment primers, with sample barcodes and unique molecular identifiers being introduced. RNA was extracted from every sample with Trizol reagent. Library amplification was performed in two PCR steps, and a second sample barcode and Illumina TruSeq adapters were introduced in the second step. Libraries were sequenced on an Illumina NovaSeq with 2 x 150 bp paired-end reads. The original pipeline was this. Demultiplexing of reads and collapsing into UMI-guided consensus sequences were performed with migec v1.2.7. With mixcr v2.1.11, UMI consensuses were aligned to TRA and TRB V and J templates and assembled into clonotypes. Clonotypes were classified as expanded or contracted when called significant by both edgeR and NoisET, with noise models trained on biological replicates. For edgeR calls, the cutoffs were a false discovery rate-adjusted p below 0.01 and a log2 fold-change threshold of 1. As an exploratory analysis of dynamics, max-normalized trajectories of the 1000 most abundant clonotypes were examined by PCA with hierarchical clustering. Separately sequenced CD4+ and CD8+ repertoires were used to assign a CD4 or CD8 phenotype to each responding clone. TCRdb cleaned the public reads at Q25 with fastp, built clones with MiXCR and kept in-frame beta chains. Entries that share a CDR3 protein sequence are merged under the most common genes and DNA. These V and J calls are TCRdb output, not the study's own analysis. The sample table holds about 470,000 distinct CDR3 sequences, of which about 20% were seen once. The ten biggest clones cover roughly an eighth of the sample.

The origin of this receptor is an adult woman who had mild COVID-19 (a few samples of this study predate the infection). The sample titles of this study are shuffled in the database, so cell type and time point are left out; the donor was told from shared clones. The sample comprised PBMCs or a T cell subset sorted from them (not recorded which). The chain joins TRBV24-1 to TRBJ1-2; 7 junctional bases match TRBD1. The DNA reads as follows: TGTGCCACCTTGACCCAGGGGACAGATGGCTACACCTTC. The encoded protein is CATLTQGTDGYTF.